The text below deals with one T cell receptor (beta chain). The antigen remains undetermined. The sample is drawn from a study of circulating CD8 cells and anti-PD-1 response in melanoma. Findings and limits, study-wide: TIGIT repertoires were least diverse, DNEG repertoires most diverse. Generally, no replicate experiments were performed. Some patients were treatment-naive; others were previously treated.

Sorting of live CD3+CD8+TCRalphabeta+ cells by PD-1 and/or TIGIT gave four subsets. The QIAseq Immune Repertoire TCR panel built the libraries from around 15 ng of total RNA. TCRdb re-analysed the reads in MiXCR, keeping a single row per CDR3 protein. The sample carries just under 450 distinct CDR3 sequences, roughly a tenth recorded once. The CDR3 length is 15 residues. Germline lookup yields CDR1 MDHEN and CDR2 SYDVKM. The rearrangement joins TRBV28 to TRBJ2-7, with unresolved D. The J call could be wrong; TRBJ2-5 is a better fit for the DNA end. The sample consisted of CD8+ T cells from PBMCs, taken at baseline or after one month of anti-PD-1 therapy (not recorded which). The origin of this receptor is a human donor with melanoma. This chain's CDR3 is CASSVYRYSRETQYF. In DNA form, the CDR3 reads TGTGCCAGCAGTGTTTATCGGTACAGCCGAGAGACCCAGTACTTC.